Shown below are 10 T cell receptor beta chains from a single sample sequenced in a study of shared clonotypes between healthy human individuals. Produced via immunoSEQ multiplex PCR; TCRdb's table is partial and in-frame only. The sample has 70,000 to 95,000 clones, under 65% seen once; the top ten hold about half. The sequencing input was memory CD8+ T cells sorted from blood. Subset defined: CD45RO+ cells pooled with CCR7-negative TemRA cells. These receptors all come from a man aged 25-40 years in good health.

The CDR3 DNA follows: TGCGCCAGCACCTCACAGGGCTACGAGCAGTACTTC. Its translation: CASTSQGYEQYF. The J gene is TRBJ2-7, the V gene TRBV5-1, with D maybe TRBD1 (6 bases). Germline V lookup: CDR1 SGHRS, CDR2 YFSETQ. The CDR3 covers 12 residues. The V gene lost 6 bases and the J gene lost 3 bases, with 10 bases spanning the gap.

This clone was recorded a few times. V usage is TRBV13 and J usage is TRBJ2-5; no firm D call. The CDR3 covers 13 residues. Trimming stripped 0 bases from V and 4 bases from J, with 6 bases between. Germline-derived CDR1 and CDR2 are PRHDT and FYEKMQ (reference sequence). DNA for the CDR3: TGTGCCAGCAGCTTAGGGGACGGAGAGACCCAGTACTTC. It translates to CASSLGDGETQYF.

The chain links TRBV6-4 to TRBJ2-3; D not resolved. The V gene lost 0 bases and the J gene lost 6 bases, with 16 bases spanning the gap. The V gene's germline CDR1 is MRHNA and CDR2 SNTAGT. This CDR3 is built from 16 residues. CDR3 residues: CASSDSAWAHLDTQYF. CDR3 DNA: TGTGCCAGCAGTGACTCGGCTTGGGCGCACCTGGATACGCAGTATTTT.

The CDR3 bases are TGTGCCAGCAGTGAGAGGGGTCGCGAGCAGTACTTC. Residues: CASSERGREQYF. The chain is built from TRBV25-1 and TRBJ2-7, with D tentatively TRBD1 or TRBD2 (5 bases each). Per the germline V gene, CDR1 is MGHDK and CDR2 is SYGVNS. Trimming removed 3 bases at V and 6 bases at J, with 9 bases between. CDR3 length equals 12 residues.

The V call is TRBV9, the J call TRBJ2-1; 8 bases fit TRBD2. This CDR3 is built from 16 residues. J was trimmed by 6 bases and V by 1 base; bases with no gene match: 9. The germline V gene has CDR1 SGDLS and CDR2 YYNGEE. The CDR3 DNA sequence: TGTGCCAGCAGCGTAAAGTGGAGCGGGAGCGCCAATGAGCAGTTCTTC. Amino acid sequence: CASSVKWSGSANEQFF.

This rearrangement joins TRBV6-5 to TRBJ2-1; 9 nucleotides agree with TRBD2. CDR3 length: 15 amino acids. Germline V gene data show CDR1 as MNHEY and CDR2 as SVGAGI. Unmatched junction bases numbered 5, after V lost 6 bases and J lost 2 bases. CDR3 nucleotide sequence: TGTGCCAGCAGAAACTTAGCGGGAGCCTACAATGAGCAGTTCTTC. Translation: CASRNLAGAYNEQFF.

The chain is built from TRBV5-1 and TRBJ1-2; D not certain. V was pared by 1 base and J by 2 bases, with 9 bases between. The germline V gene has CDR1 SGHRS and CDR2 YFSETQ. There are 14 residues in the CDR3. The CDR3 spells CASSLSPANYGYTF. In DNA, the CDR3 is TGCGCCAGCAGCTTGTCGCCAGCAAACTATGGCTACACCTTC. Full variable domain (rest looked up from reference TRBV5-1 and TRBJ1-2): KAGVTQTPRYLIKTRGQQVTLSCSPISGHRSVSWYQQTPGQGLQFLFEYFSETQRNKGNFPGRFSGRQFSNSRSEMNVSTLELGDSALYLCASSLSPANYGYTFGSGTRLTVV.

The chain links TRBV7-9 to TRBJ2-7; TRBD1 agrees at 9 bases. Germline assignment: CDR1 SEHNR and CDR2 FQNEAQ (reference sequence). The CDR3 runs 13 residues. With V trimmed by 5 bases and J by 5 bases, 4 bases remained unmatched. The CDR3 DNA reads as TGTGCCAGCAGCCAGGGACAGGGTGACGAGCAGTACTTC. This sequence encodes CASSQGQGDEQYF.

This clone has a count of ten or more. V and J are TRBV28 and TRBJ2-7, with D possibly TRBD1 on 5 matching bases. CDR1 is MDHEN, CDR2 SYDVKM, per germline. The CDR3 length is 13 residues. Trimming removed 4 bases from V and 3 bases from J, with 10 bases in between. The CDR3 sequence: CASSYYDSYEQYF. CDR3 nucleotide sequence: TGTGCCAGCAGTTATTATGACAGCTACGAGCAGTACTTC.

This sequence joins TRBV2 and TRBJ2-7, with D perhaps matching TRBD2 (5 bases). Germline values: CDR1 SNHLY, CDR2 FYNNEI. The CDR3 consists of 10 residues. V was shortened by 8 bases and J by 4 bases, with 6 bases between the two germline ends. CDR3 protein: CASGGYEQYF. In nucleotides, the CDR3 is TGTGCCAGCGGCGGGTACGAGCAGTACTTC. Based on the CDR3 plus reference TRBV2 and TRBJ2-7, the full variable domain is EPEVTQTPSHQVTQMGQEVILRCVPISNHLYFYWYRQILGQKVEFLVSFYNNEISEKSEIFDDQFSVERPDGSNFTLKIRSTKLEDSAMYFCASGGYEQYFGPGTRLTVT.